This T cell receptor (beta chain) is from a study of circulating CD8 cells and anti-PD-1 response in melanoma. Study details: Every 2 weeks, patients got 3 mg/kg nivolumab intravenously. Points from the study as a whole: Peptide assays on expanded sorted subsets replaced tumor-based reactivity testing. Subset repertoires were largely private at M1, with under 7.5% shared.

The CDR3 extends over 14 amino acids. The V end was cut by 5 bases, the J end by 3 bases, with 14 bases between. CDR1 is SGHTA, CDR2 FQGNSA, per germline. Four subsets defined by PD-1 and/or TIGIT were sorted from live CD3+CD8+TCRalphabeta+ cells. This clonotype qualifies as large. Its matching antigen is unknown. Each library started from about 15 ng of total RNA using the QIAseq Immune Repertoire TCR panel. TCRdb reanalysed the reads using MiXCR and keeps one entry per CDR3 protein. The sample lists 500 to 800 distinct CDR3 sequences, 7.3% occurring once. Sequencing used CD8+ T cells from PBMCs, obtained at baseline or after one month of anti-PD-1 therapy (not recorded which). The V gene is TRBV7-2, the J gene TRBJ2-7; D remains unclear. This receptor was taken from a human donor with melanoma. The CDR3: CASSLYLGSYEQYF. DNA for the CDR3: TGTGCCAGCAGCCTTTACCTAGGTAGCTACGAGCAGTACTTC.